These 12 T cell receptor beta chains were sequenced from one sample in a study of T cell repertoires in cytomegalovirus infection. TCRdb recomputed calls from the reads with MiXCR, one row per CDR3 protein. The table has 700,000 to 950,000 distinct CDR3 sequences, approximately 29% seen once; the top ten hold over 10%. No cognate antigen is known for these TCRs. The sequenced sample was cultured CD8+ T cells from PBMCs, obtained from culture after CMV antigen stimulation. These receptors were taken from a human donor in good health (CMV status not recorded). Some clones in this sample may be carry-over from other donors' samples.

The chain has TRBV27 and TRBJ1-1; 7 nucleotides align to TRBD1. The CDR3 has 15 residues. Germline V gene sequence: CDR1 MNHEY, CDR2 SMNVEV (reference sequence). V was clipped by 5 bases and J by 1 base; unmatched bases: 7. The CDR3 loop is CASSPTWTGNTEAFF. The CDR3 DNA is TGTGCCAGCAGTCCGACCTGGACAGGGAACACTGAAGCTTTCTTT.

This clonotype was counted ten times or more. The V and J genes are TRBV4-2 and TRBJ2-1; D might be TRBD2 (7 bases). The germline V gene encodes CDR1 LGHNA and CDR2 YNFKEQ. The CDR3 runs 18 residues. With 0 bases removed from V and 0 bases from J, the gap between germline ends came to 15 bases. The CDR3 nucleotides read TGTGCCAGCAGCCAAGATGAGGGGGGGTCGAGCTCCTACAATGAGCAGTTCTTC. Translation gives CASSQDEGGSSSYNEQFF.

V is TRBV27 and J is TRBJ2-7; TRBD1 matches 8 bases. The J segment lost 2 bases and the V segment lost 7 bases, leaving 7 bases of the junction unmatched. The V gene's germline CDR1 is MNHEY and CDR2 SMNVEV (reference sequence). The CDR3 sequence is 14 residues long. The CDR3 bases are TGTGCCAGCACCCGCAGGACAGGGCCCTACGAGCAGTACTTC. Translation: CASTRRTGPYEQYF.

This chain uses TRBV12-3 or TRBV12-4 with TRBJ1-4; no clear D. The CDR3 spans 16 residues. The V end lost 5 bases, the J end lost 0 bases, and 13 bases lay between the germline ends. DNA of the CDR3: TGTGCCAGCAGTGGGAACACAGCATCAACTAATGAAAAACTGTTTTTT. It codes for CASSGNTASTNEKLFF.

This clonotype was found a few times. The chain has TRBV12-5 and TRBJ2-7, with 8 nucleotides matching TRBD1. The germline V gene encodes CDR1 LGHNT and CDR2 FRNRAP. Trimming at V came to 1 base and at J to 2 bases, leaving 10 bases not matched to a gene. This CDR3 is built from 17 residues. The CDR3 DNA reads as TGTGCTAGTGGTTTGGACCTTTCCGGACAGGGAACCTACGAGCAGTACTTC. Its translation is CASGLDLSGQGTYEQYF.

Many counts were recorded for this clonotype. V and J are TRBV7-6 and TRBJ2-1; 11 bases match TRBD2. The trim removed 1 base at V and 9 bases at J, leaving 5 bases unmatched. The germline CDR1 and CDR2 sequences are SGHVS and FNYEAQ. CDR3 length equals 15 residues. CDR3 DNA: TGTGCCAGCAGCTTAGGGGTAGCGGGGGGGATTGAGCAGTTCTTC. It yields the protein CASSLGVAGGIEQFF.

This clonotype appeared many times. The gene calls are TRBV7-9 and TRBJ1-1, with a tentative D call TRBD1 (6 bases). This CDR3 spans 15 amino acids. From germline, CDR1 is SEHNR and CDR2 FQNEAQ (reference sequence). Between the trimmed V and J ends, which lost 2 bases and 1 base, there was a span of 11 bases. CDR3 sequence reads: CASSLIRGPNTEAFF. The CDR3 region has the DNA TGTGCCAGCAGCTTAATCAGGGGACCGAACACTGAAGCTTTCTTT.

This clonotype was found a few times. V is TRBV28 and J is TRBJ2-1; TRBD1 matches at 8 bases. The germline gives CDR1 MDHEN, CDR2 SYDVKM. The CDR3 loop spans 14 amino acids. With 0 bases clipped from V and 7 bases from J, the junction kept 2 bases outside the gene matches. The DNA of the CDR3 is TGTGCCAGCAGTTTATGGGACAGGGTAAATGAGCAGTTCTTC. The encoded protein is CASSLWDRVNEQFF.

In its sample, this clonotype was seen a few times. The chain links TRBV6-2 or TRBV6-3 to TRBJ1-1; D is unresolved. With 0 bases removed from V and 0 bases from J, the gap between germline ends came to 5 bases. Germline loops: CDR1 MNHEY, CDR2 SVGEGT. This CDR3 spans 14 amino acids. The CDR3 DNA reads TGTGCCAGCAGTTACTCTCAGATGAACACTGAAGCTTTCTTT. It encodes CASSYSQMNTEAFF.

This clonotype was picked up a small number of times. The chain has TRBV6-5 and TRBJ1-1; D may be TRBD1 (6 bases). V lost 2 bases to trimming and J lost 6 bases, with 10 bases between them. Germline CDR1 MNHEY, CDR2 SVGAGI. The CDR3 length is 13 residues. CDR3 sequence reads: CASSYGGAAEAFF. DNA for the CDR3: TGTGCCAGCAGTTACGGGGGGGCGGCTGAAGCTTTCTTT.

This clonotype occurred many times. This chain uses TRBV7-2 with TRBJ2-1; a weak D match, TRBD1 (5 bases). The V end was cut by 3 bases, the J end by 13 bases, with 13 bases between. Looked up from germline, CDR1 is SGHTA and CDR2 is FQGNSA. The CDR3 consists of 12 residues. CDR3 DNA: TGTGCCAGCAGCTTTAGGGGCAAGAGCCAGTTCTTC. Translation: CASSFRGKSQFF.

This clonotype was detected many times. The rearrangement joins TRBV7-6 to TRBJ2-1; 8 bases map to TRBD2. Germline V gene lookup returns CDR1 SGHVS and CDR2 FNYEAQ. This CDR3 is 19 amino acids long. Trimming removed 0 bases from V and 1 base from J; junction bases left unmatched: 11. The CDR3 loop reads CASSLAQGSGGPSYNEQFF. The CDR3 DNA is TGTGCCAGCAGCTTAGCCCAGGGCTCGGGGGGGCCATCCTACAATGAGCAGTTCTTC.